What follows describes a single T cell receptor (beta chain). The antigen is undetermined. The CDR3 is made up of 14 amino acids. Trimming shortened V by 3 bases and J by 1 base, and 10 bases separated the two germline ends. Germline loops: CDR1 MNHEY, CDR2 SMNVEV (reference sequence). This record belongs to a study of PD-1 blockade in classical Hodgkin lymphoma. The study's findings and limits: Partial responders and progressors had significantly lower baseline TCR diversity.

Relapses following autologous stem cell transplantation were seen in all patients, with brentuximab vedotin exposure varying. The repertoire was sequenced with immunoSEQ multiplex PCR; TCRdb's copy has only in-frame clones and lacks some. The sample lists about 39,000 clones; 69% were seen once. The source of this sequence is a human donor with classical Hodgkin lymphoma. The specimen comprised peripheral blood mononuclear cells (PBMCs), sampled before the second cycle of nivolumab. The V and J genes are TRBV27 and TRBJ2-7; D perhaps matches TRBD2 (6 bases). The CDR3 here is CASSFGGPSYEQYF. The CDR3 region has the DNA TGTGCCAGCAGTTTCGGGGGTCCTTCCTACGAGCAGTACTTC.